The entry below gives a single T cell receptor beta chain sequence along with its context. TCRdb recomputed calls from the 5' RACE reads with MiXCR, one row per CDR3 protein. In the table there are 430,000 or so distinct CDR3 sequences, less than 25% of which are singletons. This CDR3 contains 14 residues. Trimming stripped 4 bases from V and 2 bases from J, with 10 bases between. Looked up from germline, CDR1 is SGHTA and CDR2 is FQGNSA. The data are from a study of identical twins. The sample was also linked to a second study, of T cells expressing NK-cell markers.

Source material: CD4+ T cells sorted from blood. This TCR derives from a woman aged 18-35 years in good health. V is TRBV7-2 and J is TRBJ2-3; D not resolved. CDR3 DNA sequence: TGTGCCAGCAGCTCTTTGGGGATCACAGATACGCAGTATTTT. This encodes CASSSLGITDTQYF.